This T cell receptor (beta chain) was found in a study of T cells after yellow fever vaccination. In the study overall: Preparation of fractions with low cell numbers was performed using SMART-Seq v4 Ultra Low Input.

In the case of this clonotype: Its antigen is not identified. A much more abundant neighbour one base away suggests this may be a read error.

5'RACE template switching generated TCR cDNA, adding a universal primer site and UMIs. MiXCR, run by TCRdb on the 5' RACE reads, gives a single entry per CDR3 protein. The repertoire holds some 32,000 distinct CDR3 sequences, with around 4.3% as singletons. Study-wide results and limits: Clonotype sharing between CD4 and CD8 compartments was small. Post-booster repertoires again held most primary-vaccination clones (about 96% CD4, over 80% CD8).

The material sequenced was CD8+ T cells sorted from PBMCs, taken 5 days after the yellow fever booster vaccination. This clonotype originated in a man aged 30 to 39 who received the YFV17D yellow fever vaccine.

CDR3 loop: CAGTADAAYEQYF. Here the CDR3 DNA reads TGTGCCGGCACCGCCGACGCAGCCTACGAGCAGTACTTC. The chain joins TRBV25-1 to TRBJ2-7; D uncertain. The CDR3 runs to 13 residues. CDR1 is MGHDK, CDR2 SYGVNS, per germline. V lost 11 bases and J 2 bases, leaving 16 bases between the germline ends.